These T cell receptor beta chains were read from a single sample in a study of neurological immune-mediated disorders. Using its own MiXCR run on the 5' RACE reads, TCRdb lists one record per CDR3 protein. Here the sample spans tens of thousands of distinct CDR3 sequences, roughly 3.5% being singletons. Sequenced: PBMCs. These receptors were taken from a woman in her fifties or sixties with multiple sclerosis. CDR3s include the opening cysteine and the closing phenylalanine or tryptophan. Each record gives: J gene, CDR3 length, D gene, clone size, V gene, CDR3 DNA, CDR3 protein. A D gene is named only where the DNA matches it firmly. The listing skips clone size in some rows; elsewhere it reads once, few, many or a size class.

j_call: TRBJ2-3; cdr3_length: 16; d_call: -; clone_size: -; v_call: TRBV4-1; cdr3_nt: TGCGCCAGCAGCCAAGGGCTCCTCCGGGCCCCGATCGTGCAGTATTTT; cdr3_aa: CASSQGLLRAPIVQYF
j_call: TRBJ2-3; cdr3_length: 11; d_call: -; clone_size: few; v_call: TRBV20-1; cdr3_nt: TGCAGTGCCCGCCGGGTAGATACGCAGTATTTT; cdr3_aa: CSARRVDTQYF
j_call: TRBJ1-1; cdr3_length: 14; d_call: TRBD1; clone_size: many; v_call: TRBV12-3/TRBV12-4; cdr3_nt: TGTGCCAGCAGGGGAGTGGGGGACAGGGGTGAAGCTTTCTTT; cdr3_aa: CASRGVGDRGEAFF
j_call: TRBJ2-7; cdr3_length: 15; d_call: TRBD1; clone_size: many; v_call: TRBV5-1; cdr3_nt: TGCGCCAGCAGCTCCTGGACAGGTTTACCCTACGAGCAGTACTTC; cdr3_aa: CASSSWTGLPYEQYF
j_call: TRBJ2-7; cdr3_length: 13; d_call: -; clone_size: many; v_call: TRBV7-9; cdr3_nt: TGTGCCAGCAGCCCGCGACACTACTACGAGCAGTACTTC; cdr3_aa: CASSPRHYYEQYF
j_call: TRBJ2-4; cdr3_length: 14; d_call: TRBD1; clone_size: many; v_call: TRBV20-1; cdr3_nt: TGCAGTGCTAGTACAGGGGGCTCCAAAAACATTCAGTACTTC; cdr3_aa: CSASTGGSKNIQYF
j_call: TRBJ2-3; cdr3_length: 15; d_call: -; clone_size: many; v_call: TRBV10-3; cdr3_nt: TGTGCCATCAGTGTGGGGGGGGCCTCCACAGATACGCAGTATTTT; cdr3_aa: CAISVGGASTDTQYF
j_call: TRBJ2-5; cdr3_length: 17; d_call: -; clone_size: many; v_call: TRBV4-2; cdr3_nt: TGTGCCAGCAGCCAGACTAGGGGGCCAGGCGATAAAGAGACCCAGTACTTC; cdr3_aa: CASSQTRGPGDKETQYF
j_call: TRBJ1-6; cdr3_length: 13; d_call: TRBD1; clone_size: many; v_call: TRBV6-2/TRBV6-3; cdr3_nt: TGTGCCAGCTGGGGGAGGACAGGCCCAACCCTCCACTTT; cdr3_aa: CASWGRTGPTLHF
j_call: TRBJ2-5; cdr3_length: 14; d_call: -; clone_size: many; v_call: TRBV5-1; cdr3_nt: TGCGCCAGCAGCTTAGGACAGCTCCAAGAGACCCAGTACTTC; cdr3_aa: CASSLGQLQETQYF
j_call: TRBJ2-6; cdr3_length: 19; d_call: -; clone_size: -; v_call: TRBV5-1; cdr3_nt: TGCGCCAGCAGCTCACCGGAGGTATACGACGGCTCTGGGGCCAACGTCCTGACTTTC; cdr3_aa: CASSSPEVYDGSGANVLTF
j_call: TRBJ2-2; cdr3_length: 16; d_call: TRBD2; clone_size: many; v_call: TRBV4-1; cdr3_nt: TGCGCCAGCAGCCAATTGGGCGGGGGGAACACCGGGGAGCTGTTTTTT; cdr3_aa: CASSQLGGGNTGELFF
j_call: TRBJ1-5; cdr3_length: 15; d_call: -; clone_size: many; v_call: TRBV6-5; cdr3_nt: TGTGCCAGCAGTTACTCCGGTCAAGGATCCCAGCCCCAGCATTTT; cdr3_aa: CASSYSGQGSQPQHF
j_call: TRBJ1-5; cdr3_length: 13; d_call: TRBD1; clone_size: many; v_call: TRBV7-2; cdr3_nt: TGTGCCAGCAGCTCGGACAGGAATCAGCCCCAGCATTTT; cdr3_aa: CASSSDRNQPQHF
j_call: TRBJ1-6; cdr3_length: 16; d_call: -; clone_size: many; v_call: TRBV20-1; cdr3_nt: TGCAGTGCTAGAGACCCACTCGGCGGGGTGGATTCACCCCTCCACTTT; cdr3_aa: CSARDPLGGVDSPLHF